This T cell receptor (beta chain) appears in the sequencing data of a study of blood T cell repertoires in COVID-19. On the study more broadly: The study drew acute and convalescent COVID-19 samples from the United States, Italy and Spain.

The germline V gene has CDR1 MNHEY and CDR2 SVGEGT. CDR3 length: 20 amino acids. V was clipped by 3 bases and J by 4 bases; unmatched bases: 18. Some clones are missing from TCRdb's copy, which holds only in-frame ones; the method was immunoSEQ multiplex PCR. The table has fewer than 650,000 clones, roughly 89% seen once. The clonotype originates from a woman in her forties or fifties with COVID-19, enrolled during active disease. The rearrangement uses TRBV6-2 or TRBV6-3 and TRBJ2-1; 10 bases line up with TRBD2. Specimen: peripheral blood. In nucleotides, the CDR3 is TGTGCCAGCAGTTATAGGGCTAGCGGGGGCCTGAGCCTTAAATACAATGAGCAGTTCTTC. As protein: CASSYRASGGLSLKYNEQFF.